This entry lists 8 T cell receptor beta chains sequenced from one sample in a study of blood T cell repertoires in COVID-19. Data came from immunoSEQ multiplex PCR; TCRdb stores just in-frame clones and leaves some out. The repertoire holds 450,000 or so clones, with 80% to 95% as singletons. The sample consisted of PBMCs or T cells enriched from blood (not recorded which). These receptors were obtained from a man younger than 30 who had recovered from COVID-19.

J is TRBJ1-5 and V is TRBV15; 7 bases fit TRBD1. Germline CDR1 LNHNV, CDR2 YYDKDF (reference sequence). V was clipped by 9 bases and J by 4 bases; unmatched bases: 3. The CDR3 is made up of 12 amino acids. This chain's CDR3 is CATGQFNQPQHF. In DNA form, the CDR3 reads TGTGCCACGGGACAGTTTAATCAGCCCCAGCATTTT.

This rearrangement joins TRBV5-6 to TRBJ2-2; 9 positions agree with TRBD2. CDR3 length: 16 amino acids. Germline CDR1 and CDR2: SGHDT and YYEEEE. With 5 bases clipped from V and 3 bases from J, the junction kept 8 bases outside the gene matches. CDR3 in DNA: TGTGCCAGCAGGTTGCGGGGGGGCCGGGACACCGGGGAGCTGTTTTTT. Its protein product is CASRLRGGRDTGELFF.

This chain links TRBV28 with TRBJ1-5; the match to TRBD1 covers 7 bases. Looked up from germline, CDR1 is MDHEN and CDR2 is SYDVKM. This CDR3 comprises 19 residues. The V gene end was trimmed by 5 bases and the J gene end by 9 bases; junction bases not matched to a gene: 25. The CDR3 here is CASSKLNTGTVIREWPQHF. The CDR3 coding sequence is TGTGCCAGCAGTAAACTAAACACCGGGACAGTTATCAGGGAGTGGCCCCAGCATTTT.

J is TRBJ1-2 and V is TRBV19; D uncertain. CDR3 length: 11 amino acids. CDR1 and CDR2 from the germline V gene are LNHDA and SQIVND (reference sequence). V was shortened by 8 bases and J by 2 bases, with 6 bases between the two germline ends. The CDR3 here is CASSVNYGYTF. CDR3 DNA sequence: TGTGCCAGTTCTGTGAACTATGGCTACACCTTC.

This sequence joins TRBV7-8 and TRBJ2-7; TRBD1 matches 8 bases. This CDR3 has 19 residues. J lost 4 bases, V lost 0 bases, and 17 bases had no gene match. The germline gives CDR1 SGHVS, CDR2 FQNEAQ. In nucleotides, the CDR3 is TGTGCCAGCAGCTTAGCGCCCGGACAGGGCATCCCCTACCCATACGAGCAGTACTTC. It translates to CASSLAPGQGIPYPYEQYF.

Comment on this clone: This sample also contains other DNA sequences that code for the same CDR3. The chain couples TRBV10-1 to TRBJ2-7; 7 bases align to TRBD1. Unmatched junction bases numbered 4, after V lost 0 bases and J lost 2 bases. This CDR3 spans 15 amino acids. Germline V gene sequence: CDR1 WNHNN, CDR2 SYGVQD (reference sequence). CDR3 DNA: TGCGCCAGCAGTGAGTCAGGGGGCCGAGCCTACGAGCAGTACTTC. The encoded protein is CASSESGGRAYEQYF.

This rearrangement joins TRBV28 to TRBJ1-4, with 7 bases fitting TRBD1. The CDR3 runs 15 residues. CDR1 and CDR2 (germline): MDHEN, SYDVKM. The trim removed 7 bases at V and 6 bases at J, leaving 11 bases unmatched. CDR3 region: CASTSRGRSDEKLFF. As DNA, the CDR3 is TGTGCCAGCACTAGTAGGGGGCGCTCGGATGAAAAACTGTTTTTT.

This clone was counted a few times. The J gene is TRBJ2-7, the V gene TRBV11-2; 7 nucleotides align to TRBD2. Unmatched junction bases numbered 9, after V lost 5 bases and J lost 2 bases. Germline loops: CDR1 SGHAT, CDR2 FQNNGV. The CDR3 runs to 15 residues. In nucleotides, the CDR3 is TGTGCCAGCAGCCGGCTGGGGGGGGTCACCTACGAGCAGTACTTC. Translating it yields CASSRLGGVTYEQYF.